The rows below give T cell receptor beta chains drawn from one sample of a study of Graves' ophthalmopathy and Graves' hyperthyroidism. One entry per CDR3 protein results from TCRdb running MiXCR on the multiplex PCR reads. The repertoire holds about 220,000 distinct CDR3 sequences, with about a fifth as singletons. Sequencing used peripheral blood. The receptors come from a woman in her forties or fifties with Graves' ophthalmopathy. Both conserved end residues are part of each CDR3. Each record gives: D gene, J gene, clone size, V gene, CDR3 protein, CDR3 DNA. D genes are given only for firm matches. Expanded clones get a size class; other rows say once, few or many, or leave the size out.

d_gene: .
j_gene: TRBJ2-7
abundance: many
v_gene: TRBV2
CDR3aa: CASSEARGFGEQYF
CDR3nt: TGTGCCAGCAGTGAAGCAAGAGGGTTCGGCGAGCAGTACTTC

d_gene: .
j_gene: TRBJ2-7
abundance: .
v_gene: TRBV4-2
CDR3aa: CASSSGWGYEQYF
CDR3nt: TGTGCCAGCAGCAGCGGTTGGGGGTACGAGCAGTACTTC

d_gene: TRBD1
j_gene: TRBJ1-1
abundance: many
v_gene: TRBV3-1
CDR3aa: CASSQETGTAAAFF
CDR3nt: TGTGCCAGCAGCCAAGAAACAGGGACAGCGGCTGCTTTCTTT

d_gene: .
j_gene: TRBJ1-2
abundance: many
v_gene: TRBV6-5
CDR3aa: CASTLTQGLGYTF
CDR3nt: TGTGCCAGCACCCTAACCCAGGGTCTTGGCTACACCTTC

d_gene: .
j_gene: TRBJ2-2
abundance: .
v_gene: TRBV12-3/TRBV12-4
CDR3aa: CASSSGGELFF
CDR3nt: TGTGCCAGCAGTTCAGGGGGGGAGCTGTTTTTT

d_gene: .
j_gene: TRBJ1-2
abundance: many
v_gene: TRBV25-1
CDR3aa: CASSKDVNYGYTF
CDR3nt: TGTGCCAGCAGCAAGGACGTTAACTATGGCTACACCTTC

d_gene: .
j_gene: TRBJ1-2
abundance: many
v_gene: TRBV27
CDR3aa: CASSPSPGTGYGYTF
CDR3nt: TGTGCCAGCAGCCCCTCTCCCGGGACGGGCTATGGCTACACCTTC

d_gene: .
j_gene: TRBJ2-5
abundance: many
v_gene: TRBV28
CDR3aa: CASRTPARDGSRTQYF
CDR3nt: TGTGCCAGCAGAACACCCGCCCGGGACGGGAGCCGGACCCAGTACTTC

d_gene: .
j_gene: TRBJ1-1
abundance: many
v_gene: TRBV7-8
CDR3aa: CASSLGTGVGITEAFF
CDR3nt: TGTGCCAGCAGCTTAGGGACCGGGGTTGGGATTACTGAAGCTTTCTTT

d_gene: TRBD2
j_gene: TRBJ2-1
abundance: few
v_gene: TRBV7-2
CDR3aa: CASSLTGTSGIPYNEQFF
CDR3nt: TGTGCCAGCAGCCTTACCGGGACTAGCGGGATCCCCTACAATGAGCAGTTCTTC

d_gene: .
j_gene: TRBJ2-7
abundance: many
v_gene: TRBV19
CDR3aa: CASTIRVGSYEQYF
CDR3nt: TGTGCCAGTACCATCCGGGTCGGATCCTACGAGCAGTACTTC

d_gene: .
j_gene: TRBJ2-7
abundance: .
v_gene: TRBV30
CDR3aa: CAWSLGGSSYEQYF
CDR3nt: TGTGCCTGGAGTCTGGGCGGCAGCTCCTACGAGCAGTACTTC

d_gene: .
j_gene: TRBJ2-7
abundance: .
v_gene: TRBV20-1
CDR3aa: CSAQSDGGYEQYF
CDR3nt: TGCAGTGCCCAGTCGGACGGTGGCTACGAGCAGTACTTC

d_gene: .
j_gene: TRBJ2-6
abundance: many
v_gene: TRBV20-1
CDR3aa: CSARDGGANVLTF
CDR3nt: TGCAGTGCTAGAGATGGAGGGGCCAACGTCCTGACTTTC